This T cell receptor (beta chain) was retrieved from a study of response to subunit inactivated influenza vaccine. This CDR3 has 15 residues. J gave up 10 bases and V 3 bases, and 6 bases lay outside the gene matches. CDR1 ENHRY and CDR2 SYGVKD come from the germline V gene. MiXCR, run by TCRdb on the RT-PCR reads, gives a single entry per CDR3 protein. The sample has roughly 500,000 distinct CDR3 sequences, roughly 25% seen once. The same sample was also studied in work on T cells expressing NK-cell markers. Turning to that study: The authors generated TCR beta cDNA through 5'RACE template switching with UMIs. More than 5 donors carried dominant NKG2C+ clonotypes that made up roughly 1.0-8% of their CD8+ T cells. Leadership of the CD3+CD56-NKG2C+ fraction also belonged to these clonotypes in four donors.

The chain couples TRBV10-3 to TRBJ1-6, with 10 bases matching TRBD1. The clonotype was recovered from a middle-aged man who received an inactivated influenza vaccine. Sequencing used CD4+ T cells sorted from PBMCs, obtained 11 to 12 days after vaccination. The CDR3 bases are TGTGCCATCAGTGATGGACAGGGGGTAGAATCACCCCTCCACTTT. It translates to CAISDGQGVESPLHF.